Listed below are T cell receptor beta chains from one sample, sequenced in a study of T cell repertoires in cytomegalovirus infection. TCRdb fed the reads into MiXCR, producing one record per CDR3 protein. The top ten hold 45% to 55% of the sample, which has 110,000 to 150,000 distinct CDR3 sequences, roughly a third seen once. These receptors are not linked to any known antigen. The sample here was CD8+ T cells from cultured PBMCs, taken from culture after CMV antigen stimulation. These receptors all stem from a human donor in good health (CMV status not recorded). Some clones in this sample may be carry-over from other donors' samples. Each CDR3 is given with its conserved first and last residue. Each record gives: V gene, J gene, clone size, D gene, CDR3 DNA, CDR3 protein. The D gene is left open where the match is weak. Not every row has a clone size; where given, it reads once, few, many or a size class.

V gene: TRBV6-1; J gene: TRBJ1-1; clone size: few; D gene: .; CDR3 DNA: TGTGCCAGCAGTGAATGGGAAAACACTGAAGCTTTCTTT; CDR3 protein: CASSEWENTEAFF
V gene: TRBV9; J gene: TRBJ1-2; clone size: .; D gene: .; CDR3 DNA: TGTGCCAGCAGCGCCGGGAGCCTCGTAGAAGGCTACACCTTC; CDR3 protein: CASSAGSLVEGYTF
V gene: TRBV9; J gene: TRBJ2-3; clone size: .; D gene: TRBD1; CDR3 DNA: TGTGCCAGCAGCGTTGTAGGGGGCGGGACAGATACGCAGTATTTT; CDR3 protein: CASSVVGGGTDTQYF
V gene: TRBV19; J gene: TRBJ2-7; clone size: few; D gene: .; CDR3 DNA: TGTGCCAGTAGTATAACCGCGTTCTCCTACGAGCAGTACTTC; CDR3 protein: CASSITAFSYEQYF
V gene: TRBV7-8; J gene: TRBJ2-7; clone size: .; D gene: .; CDR3 DNA: TGTGCCAGCAGCTTGAGTGGAGGCAGGTACGAGCAGTACTTC; CDR3 protein: CASSLSGGRYEQYF
V gene: TRBV9; J gene: TRBJ2-5; clone size: .; D gene: TRBD1; CDR3 DNA: TGTGCCAGCAACAGGGGCGGAGAGACCCAGTACTTC; CDR3 protein: CASNRGGETQYF
V gene: TRBV27; J gene: TRBJ1-3; clone size: .; D gene: .; CDR3 DNA: TGTGCCAGCAGTTTATCGGCAGGATTACTCTCTGGAAACACCATATATTTT; CDR3 protein: CASSLSAGLLSGNTIYF
V gene: TRBV4-1; J gene: TRBJ1-6; clone size: few; D gene: .; CDR3 DNA: TGCGCCAGCAGCCAAGGGTCATATTCACCCCTCCACTTT; CDR3 protein: CASSQGSYSPLHF
V gene: TRBV7-9; J gene: TRBJ1-4; clone size: few; D gene: .; CDR3 DNA: TGTGCCAGCAGCGACGGGGCGGAACTGTTTTTT; CDR3 protein: CASSDGAELFF
V gene: TRBV27; J gene: TRBJ1-2; clone size: .; D gene: TRBD1; CDR3 DNA: TGTGCCAGCAGTTTCAGGACAGGGTATGGCTACACCTTC; CDR3 protein: CASSFRTGYGYTF
V gene: TRBV15; J gene: TRBJ2-7; clone size: .; D gene: .; CDR3 DNA: TGTGCCACCAGCAGCGAGTTCAATAAGGCCGAGCAGTACTTC; CDR3 protein: CATSSEFNKAEQYF
V gene: TRBV9; J gene: TRBJ1-6; clone size: .; D gene: .; CDR3 DNA: TGTGCCAGCAGCGTAGGGGGGACAAATTCACCCCTCCACTTT; CDR3 protein: CASSVGGTNSPLHF
V gene: TRBV2; J gene: TRBJ1-5; clone size: many; D gene: .; CDR3 DNA: TGTGCCAGCAGTGAGGAGGGCAGGGCCAATCAGCCCCAGCATTTT; CDR3 protein: CASSEEGRANQPQHF
V gene: TRBV24-1; J gene: TRBJ1-2; clone size: many; D gene: .; CDR3 DNA: TGTGCCACCAGTGACCCCGCAGGGGTAGGCTACACCTTC; CDR3 protein: CATSDPAGVGYTF
V gene: TRBV7-8; J gene: TRBJ2-7; clone size: many; D gene: TRBD2; CDR3 DNA: TGTGCCAGCAGCTTCACCGGGACGCCAGCCCCGGGACTAGCGGGGAGAAGCTCCTACGAGCAGTACTTC; CDR3 protein: CASSFTGTPAPGLAGRSSYEQYF
V gene: TRBV6-6; J gene: TRBJ1-2; clone size: few; D gene: .; CDR3 DNA: TGTGCCAGCAGTTACTCACCGGGGGGCGCGGAATATGGCTACACCTTC; CDR3 protein: CASSYSPGGAEYGYTF
V gene: TRBV5-1; J gene: TRBJ1-1; clone size: .; D gene: .; CDR3 DNA: TGCGCCAGCAGCTTGGTTCCAGGGAACACTGAAGCTTTCTTT; CDR3 protein: CASSLVPGNTEAFF
V gene: TRBV6-1; J gene: TRBJ2-5; clone size: .; D gene: TRBD2; CDR3 DNA: TGTGCCAGCAGTGAAAGCGAGAGCGGGGGCCTCCAAGAGACCCAGTACTTC; CDR3 protein: CASSESESGGLQETQYF
V gene: TRBV28; J gene: TRBJ1-5; clone size: .; D gene: .; CDR3 DNA: TGTGCCAGCAGTCTACTTAGGGGGGATCAGCCCCAGCATTTT; CDR3 protein: CASSLLRGDQPQHF
V gene: TRBV6-6; J gene: TRBJ2-3; clone size: few; D gene: .; CDR3 DNA: TGTGCCAGCAGTTACACCGGGACTCCCAGCACAGATACGCAGTATTTT; CDR3 protein: CASSYTGTPSTDTQYF
V gene: TRBV7-9; J gene: TRBJ2-3; clone size: few; D gene: TRBD1; CDR3 DNA: TGTGCCAGCAGGGCACTCGGACAGGGTGGAAATCGGAGCACAGATACGCAGTATTTT; CDR3 protein: CASRALGQGGNRSTDTQYF
V gene: TRBV27; J gene: TRBJ1-1; clone size: many; D gene: .; CDR3 DNA: TGTGCCAGCAGCTCTGCCGTGAACACTGAAGCTTTCTTT; CDR3 protein: CASSSAVNTEAFF
V gene: TRBV19; J gene: TRBJ2-1; clone size: few; D gene: .; CDR3 DNA: TGTGCCAGTAGTATCGGGTCTACCTACAATGAGCAGTTCTTC; CDR3 protein: CASSIGSTYNEQFF
V gene: TRBV4-2; J gene: TRBJ2-1; clone size: few; D gene: .; CDR3 DNA: TGTGCCAGCAGCCAAGTCCCCAGAGACGGGAATGAGCAGTTCTTC; CDR3 protein: CASSQVPRDGNEQFF
V gene: TRBV10-3; J gene: TRBJ2-5; clone size: many; D gene: TRBD1; CDR3 DNA: TGTGCCATCAGTGATCCGGGGACAGGGGAGACCCAGTACTTC; CDR3 protein: CAISDPGTGETQYF
V gene: TRBV12-3/TRBV12-4; J gene: TRBJ2-1; clone size: few; D gene: .; CDR3 DNA: TGTGCCAGCAGTTTTTCGGCACTCAATGAGCAGTTCTTC; CDR3 protein: CASSFSALNEQFF
V gene: TRBV15; J gene: TRBJ2-1; clone size: few; D gene: .; CDR3 DNA: TGTGCCACCAGCAGGCAATCGGGGAGCTCCTACAATGAGCAGTTCTTC; CDR3 protein: CATSRQSGSSYNEQFF
V gene: TRBV27; J gene: TRBJ1-5; clone size: many; D gene: TRBD1; CDR3 DNA: TGTGCCAGCAGTTTGACAGGGGGCAATCAGCCCCAGCATTTT; CDR3 protein: CASSLTGGNQPQHF
V gene: TRBV19; J gene: TRBJ2-1; clone size: .; D gene: TRBD1; CDR3 DNA: TGTGCCAGTAGCCCGACCGGGGCGGCAGGGGGTGATGAGCAGTTCTTC; CDR3 protein: CASSPTGAAGGDEQFF
V gene: TRBV15; J gene: TRBJ1-5; clone size: .; D gene: .; CDR3 DNA: TGTGCCACCAGCAGAGATGGCCAGCCCCAGCATTTT; CDR3 protein: CATSRDGQPQHF
V gene: TRBV6-5; J gene: TRBJ2-2; clone size: few; D gene: .; CDR3 DNA: TGTGCCAGCAGTTTTGGGACTGGCACCGGGGAGCTGTTTTTT; CDR3 protein: CASSFGTGTGELFF
V gene: TRBV12-3/TRBV12-4; J gene: TRBJ2-2; clone size: .; D gene: TRBD1; CDR3 DNA: TGTGCCAGCAGTTGGACAGGCACCGGGGAGCTGTTTTTT; CDR3 protein: CASSWTGTGELFF
V gene: TRBV9; J gene: TRBJ1-4; clone size: few; D gene: .; CDR3 DNA: TGTGCCAGCAGCGACAGCACCTTCGCCGAAAAACTGTTTTTT; CDR3 protein: CASSDSTFAEKLFF
V gene: TRBV28; J gene: TRBJ2-7; clone size: .; D gene: TRBD1; CDR3 DNA: TGTGCCAGCAGTTCTGTGGGGACAGGGATTTACTCTTTATCTACGAGATCGTTGGAGCAGTACTTC; CDR3 protein: CASSSVGTGIYSLSTRSLEQYF
V gene: TRBV30; J gene: TRBJ2-5; clone size: many; D gene: .; CDR3 DNA: TGTGCCTGGAGCCGGCCCCCGAGGCCAGAGACCCAGTACTTC; CDR3 protein: CAWSRPPRPETQYF
V gene: TRBV28; J gene: TRBJ2-5; clone size: .; D gene: .; CDR3 DNA: TGTGCCAGCACCCTAAGGGCAATGGGCCAAGAGACCCAGTACTTC; CDR3 protein: CASTLRAMGQETQYF
V gene: TRBV12-3/TRBV12-4; J gene: TRBJ2-2; clone size: once; D gene: .; CDR3 DNA: TGTGCCAGCAGTTTTGTACTATCATACACCGGGGAGCTGTTTTTT; CDR3 protein: CASSFVLSYTGELFF
V gene: TRBV11-3; J gene: TRBJ2-1; clone size: few; D gene: TRBD1; CDR3 DNA: TGTGCCAGCAGCCCGGGGGACAGGGGGCTTTATGGCTACAATGAGCAGTTCTTC; CDR3 protein: CASSPGDRGLYGYNEQFF
V gene: TRBV7-6; J gene: TRBJ2-1; clone size: .; D gene: .; CDR3 DNA: TGTGCCAGCAGCTTAGCCGGGGGAGGTGATGAGCAGTTCTTC; CDR3 protein: CASSLAGGGDEQFF
V gene: TRBV7-9; J gene: TRBJ1-5; clone size: .; D gene: TRBD1; CDR3 DNA: TGTGCCAGCAGCCCTACGACAGGGGGGGGCAATCAGCCCCAGCATTTT; CDR3 protein: CASSPTTGGGNQPQHF
V gene: TRBV2; J gene: TRBJ1-6; clone size: few; D gene: .; CDR3 DNA: TGTGCCAGCGGAGGAGGCGGGGAAAAAGACATGTGGGCAGGATCACCCCTCCACTTT; CDR3 protein: CASGGGGEKDMWAGSPLHF
V gene: TRBV6-5; J gene: TRBJ2-5; clone size: many; D gene: .; CDR3 DNA: TGTGCCAGCAGTTACTCGCGGCAGTATGTTCAAGAGACCCAGTACTTC; CDR3 protein: CASSYSRQYVQETQYF
V gene: TRBV28; J gene: TRBJ2-1; clone size: few; D gene: .; CDR3 DNA: TGTGCCAGCACCATGGAGGGGGCGCGATCCTACAATGAGCAGTTCTTC; CDR3 protein: CASTMEGARSYNEQFF
V gene: TRBV2; J gene: TRBJ2-1; clone size: .; D gene: .; CDR3 DNA: TGTGCCAGCAGTGAATATCCGGGGGTCTACAATGAGCAGTTCTTC; CDR3 protein: CASSEYPGVYNEQFF
V gene: TRBV5-5; J gene: TRBJ2-1; clone size: .; D gene: TRBD2; CDR3 DNA: TGTGCCAGCAGCTATATAGCGGGGGGGTACAATGAGCAGTTCTTC; CDR3 protein: CASSYIAGGYNEQFF
V gene: TRBV7-9; J gene: TRBJ1-1; clone size: many; D gene: .; CDR3 DNA: TGTGCCAGCAGCACCGGGTGGGGGGGGGACACTGAAGCTTTCTTT; CDR3 protein: CASSTGWGGDTEAFF
V gene: TRBV7-6; J gene: TRBJ2-3; clone size: few; D gene: .; CDR3 DNA: TGTGCCAGCAGCTTAGCGTCTAGTAGTGGTGGGGCAGATACGCAGTATTTT; CDR3 protein: CASSLASSSGGADTQYF
V gene: TRBV6-1; J gene: TRBJ1-5; clone size: .; D gene: .; CDR3 DNA: TGTGCCAGCAGTGAAGGCACAAATTATCAGCCCCAGCATTTT; CDR3 protein: CASSEGTNYQPQHF
V gene: TRBV19; J gene: TRBJ1-1; clone size: .; D gene: .; CDR3 DNA: TGTGCCAGTACCCTTCAGGGAGTGAACACTGAAGCTTTCTTT; CDR3 protein: CASTLQGVNTEAFF
V gene: TRBV12-3/TRBV12-4; J gene: TRBJ2-1; clone size: .; D gene: .; CDR3 DNA: TGTGCCAGCACCCCCCTACAGGGAAATGAGCAGTTCTTC; CDR3 protein: CASTPLQGNEQFF
V gene: TRBV12-3/TRBV12-4; J gene: TRBJ2-2; clone size: .; D gene: TRBD2; CDR3 DNA: TGTGCCAGCCCTCGACTAGCGGGGGTGACCGGGGAGCTGTTTTTT; CDR3 protein: CASPRLAGVTGELFF
V gene: TRBV5-4; J gene: TRBJ2-3; clone size: .; D gene: .; CDR3 DNA: TGTGCCAGCAGCTTGCCTGGGACACCACCTAGCACAGATACGCAGTATTTT; CDR3 protein: CASSLPGTPPSTDTQYF
V gene: TRBV10-3; J gene: TRBJ2-5; clone size: few; D gene: .; CDR3 DNA: TGTGCCATCAACGACGGATCCGAGGAGGCCCAGTACTTC; CDR3 protein: CAINDGSEEAQYF
V gene: TRBV2; J gene: TRBJ1-4; clone size: .; D gene: .; CDR3 DNA: TGTGCCAGCAGTGATGCCCAGGGAGTCACTAATGAAAAACTGTTTTTT; CDR3 protein: CASSDAQGVTNEKLFF
V gene: TRBV14; J gene: TRBJ2-7; clone size: .; D gene: TRBD1; CDR3 DNA: TGTGCCAGCAGCCACTGGACAGGGGCTGACGAGCAGTACTTC; CDR3 protein: CASSHWTGADEQYF
V gene: TRBV19; J gene: TRBJ1-1; clone size: .; D gene: .; CDR3 DNA: TGTGCCAGTACCCATAGGGCCTTGGCGAACACTGAAGCTTTCTTT; CDR3 protein: CASTHRALANTEAFF
V gene: TRBV7-3; J gene: TRBJ2-3; clone size: .; D gene: TRBD2; CDR3 DNA: TGTGCCAGCAGCCCTCACAGCGGGGGGGAAGATACGCAGTATTTT; CDR3 protein: CASSPHSGGEDTQYF
V gene: TRBV7-2; J gene: TRBJ2-1; clone size: few; D gene: .; CDR3 DNA: TGTGCCAGCAGCCCTTTCTGGGGCCAAAATGAGCAGTTCTTC; CDR3 protein: CASSPFWGQNEQFF